The 25 T cell receptor beta chains in this list originate from one sample, sequenced in a study of control samples from healthy donors and cancer patients. TCRdb's table, derived via immunoSEQ multiplex PCR, lists solely in-frame clones and lacks some. The data contain fewer than 300,000 clones, 82% of them seen just once; the ten biggest clones take up about 14%. Sequenced input: PBMCs. The receptors shown here come from a woman in her sixties or seventies with lung cancer.

The rearrangement uses TRBV18 and TRBJ1-1; D is unresolved. CDR3 length: 16 residues. Trimming pared 3 bases from V and 4 bases from J, leaving 18 bases between. CDR1 is KGHSH, CDR2 LQKENI, per germline. CDR3 sequence: CASSPNYNFLTTEAFF. CDR3 DNA sequence: TGTGCCAGCTCACCGAACTATAACTTCCTAACCACTGAAGCTTTCTTT. The full variable domain, its missing parts supplied by reference TRBV18 and TRBJ1-1, is NAGVMQNPRHLVRRRGQEARLRCSPMKGHSHVYWYRQLPEEGLKFMVYLQKENIIDESGMPKERFSAEFPKEGPSILRIQQVVRGDSAAYFCASSPNYNFLTTEAFFGQGTRLTVV.

The chain joins TRBV28 to TRBJ1-5; TRBD1 aligns across 9 bases. The CDR3 has 16 residues. With 2 bases clipped from V and 8 bases from J, the junction kept 10 bases outside the gene matches. The germline V gene has CDR1 MDHEN and CDR2 SYDVKM. The CDR3 DNA reads as TGTGCCAGCAGTTTAACCGGGACAGGGAGAAGGGAGCCCCAGCATTTT. It yields the protein CASSLTGTGRREPQHF.

This clone was counted between two and nine times. The rearrangement links TRBV28 to TRBJ1-1; 9 nucleotides align to TRBD1. The length of the CDR3 is 15 residues. V shed 1 base, J shed 6 bases, and the junction held 6 bases outside the gene matches. CDR1 is MDHEN, CDR2 SYDVKM, per germline. CDR3 loop: CASSLFTGGVSEAFF. The CDR3 DNA reads TGTGCCAGCAGTTTATTTACAGGGGGCGTCTCTGAAGCTTTCTTT.

Details on this clone: Its ends do not fully match the called genes, so a read error is possible. This chain uses TRBV5-5 with TRBJ1-1; TRBD1 might be the D (5 bases). This CDR3 has 13 residues. Germline-derived CDR1 and CDR2 are SGHKS and YYEKEE (reference sequence). In nucleotides, the CDR3 is TGTGCCCGCAGCCGCGGGGGGGACACTGAAGCTTTCTTT. Protein product: CARSRGGDTEAFF. Together with reference TRBV5-5 and TRBJ1-1, the CDR3 gives the full variable domain: DAGVTQSPTHLIKTRGQQVTLRCSPISGHKSVSWYQQVLGQGPQFIFQYYEKEERGRGNFPDRFSARQFPNYSSELNVNALLLGDSALYLCARSRGGDTEAFFGQGTRLTVV.

In its sample, this clone was seen a few times. This sequence joins TRBV11-3 and TRBJ2-2, with TRBD2 as a possible D gene (5 bases). In germline, CDR1 is SGHNT, CDR2 YENEEA. Trimming removed 1 base at V and 8 bases at J, with 11 bases between. This CDR3 has 14 residues. The CDR3 sequence is CASSLGLNSGELFF. The CDR3 DNA reads TGTGCCAGCAGCTTAGGACTAAACTCTGGGGAGCTGTTTTTT.

This clone was recorded only once. V and J are TRBV13 and TRBJ1-1; D gene ambiguous. The CDR3 consists of 14 residues. V lost 4 bases and J lost 5, with 14 bases in between. CDR1 and CDR2 from the germline V gene are PRHDT and FYEKMQ (reference sequence). CDR3 sequence (DNA): TGTGCCAGCAGCTGGTACCCTCTTGGAACTGAAGCTTTCTTT. Translation gives CASSWYPLGTEAFF.

This chain connects TRBV30 to TRBJ1-5; D gene ambiguous. The germline gives CDR1 GTSNPN, CDR2 SVGIG (reference sequence). V lost 1 base and J lost 8, with 12 bases in between. This CDR3 comprises 13 residues. The CDR3 DNA reads TGTGCCTGGAGTGCAAGGGAGGGCAAGCCCCAGCATTTT. Its protein is CAWSAREGKPQHF.

This sequence joins TRBV18 and TRBJ2-7; D uncertain. This CDR3 has 16 amino acids. Trimming left V 3 bases short and J 4 bases short, with 19 bases between. From germline, CDR1 is KGHSH and CDR2 LQKENI. This CDR3 is CASSPGNPATYYEQYF. In nucleotides, the CDR3 is TGTGCCAGCTCACCGGGAAACCCCGCTACATATTACGAGCAGTACTTC.

V is TRBV2 and J is TRBJ2-3; possibly TRBD2 for D (5 bases). The CDR3 is 13 residues long. Per germline, CDR1 SNHLY and CDR2 FYNNEI. V gave up 9 bases and J gave up 2 bases, with 12 bases separating them. The CDR3 DNA is TGTGCCAGTCATACTAGTTCCACAGATACGCAGTATTTT. It translates to CASHTSSTDTQYF.

J is TRBJ2-3 and V is TRBV10-1, with TRBD2 as a possible D gene (6 bases). The CDR3 has 14 residues. Trimming removed 5 bases from V and 5 bases from J, with 14 bases in between. Per the germline V gene, CDR1 is WNHNN and CDR2 is SYGVQD (reference sequence). The CDR3 here is CASSTGTFVDTQYF. CDR3 bases: TGCGCCAGCAGTACCGGGACTTTCGTAGATACGCAGTATTTT.

The J gene is TRBJ2-4, the V gene TRBV12-3 or TRBV12-4; D uncertain. The V end was cut by 3 bases, the J end by 3 bases, with 0 bases between. The CDR3 is 11 residues long. CDR3 loop: CASSFKNIQYF. CDR3 sequence (DNA): TGTGCCAGCAGTTTCAAAAACATTCAGTACTTC.

The gene calls are TRBV21-1 and TRBJ1-1; no DNA check was done on the table's D call, TRBD1. TRBV21-1 is noted as a pseudogene. The CDR3 totals 13 residues. This CDR3 reads CASSKAGSTEAFF. CDR3 in DNA: TGTGCCAGCAGCAAAGCGGGCAGCACTGAAGCTTTCTTT.

This clone was counted a single time. The J gene is TRBJ1-5, the V gene TRBV7-8; D is possibly TRBD1 (5 bases). Germline CDR1 reads SGHVS; CDR2 reads FQNEAQ. Trimming removed 0 bases at V and 0 bases at J, with 9 bases between. The CDR3 is 16 residues long. CDR3 residues: CASSLAGLNSNQPQHF. In DNA form, the CDR3 reads TGTGCCAGCAGCTTAGCGGGGCTAAATAGCAATCAGCCCCAGCATTTT. The full variable domain, completed using reference TRBV7-8 and TRBJ1-5, is GAGVSQSPRYKVAKRGQDVALRCDPISGHVSLFWYQQALGQGPEFLTYFQNEAQLDKSGLPSDRFFAERPEGSVSTLKIQRTQQEDSAVYLCASSLAGLNSNQPQHFGDGTRLSIL.

The rearrangement links TRBV4-1 to TRBJ2-2; 8 bases agree with TRBD1. Looked up from germline, CDR1 is MGHRA and CDR2 is YSYEKL. J lost 7 bases, V lost 0 bases, and 1 base had no gene match. The CDR3 spans 14 residues. DNA for the CDR3: TGCGCCAGCAGCCAAGAGGGGACAGGCGGGGAGCTGTTTTTT. It is translated as CASSQEGTGGELFF.

The chain links TRBV5-1 to TRBJ2-7; TRBD1 aligns across 10 bases. CDR1 SGHRS and CDR2 YFSETQ come from the germline V gene. J was trimmed by 4 bases and V by 4 bases; bases with no gene match: 8. The CDR3 runs 15 residues. The CDR3 is CASSMYPGQGYEQYF. CDR3 nucleotide sequence: TGCGCCAGCAGCATGTACCCGGGACAGGGGTACGAGCAGTACTTC. Filled out from reference TRBV5-1 and TRBJ2-7, the complete variable domain reads KAGVTQTPRYLIKTRGQQVTLSCSPISGHRSVSWYQQTPGQGLQFLFEYFSETQRNKGNFPGRFSGRQFSNSRSEMNVSTLELGDSALYLCASSMYPGQGYEQYFGPGTRLTVT.

The chain employs TRBV7-3 and TRBJ2-2; no reliable D call. Trimming stripped 2 bases from V and 1 base from J, with 5 bases between. This CDR3 region has 14 residues. Germline assignment: CDR1 SGHTA and CDR2 FQGTGA. Here the CDR3 reads CASSLAVNTGELFF. The CDR3 DNA sequence: TGTGCCAGCAGCTTAGCGGTGAACACCGGGGAGCTGTTTTTT.

V is TRBV7-9 and J is TRBJ1-1, with D hard to call. V lost 3 bases and J 5 bases, leaving 7 bases between the germline ends. The CDR3 spans 12 residues. In germline, CDR1 is SEHNR, CDR2 FQNEAQ (reference sequence). The CDR3 protein is CASSFLDTEAFF. CDR3 nucleotide sequence: TGTGCCAGCAGCTTCTTGGATACTGAAGCTTTCTTT.

This chain uses TRBV12-3 or TRBV12-4 with TRBJ1-1; D gene unclear. Trimming took 3 bases from V and 4 from J, leaving 9 bases between them. This CDR3 comprises 13 residues. CDR3: CASSFGERTEAFF. The CDR3 DNA sequence: TGTGCCAGCAGTTTCGGAGAGCGCACTGAAGCTTTCTTT.

The CDR3 nucleotides are TGCGCCAGCAGTGAGTCGCGTCTTAACTATGGCTACACCTTC. It translates to CASSESRLNYGYTF. V gene TRBV10-2 combines with J gene TRBJ1-2; no clear D. The CDR3 spans 14 residues. Trimming removed 0 bases at V and 1 base at J, with 6 bases between. Germline CDR1 is WSHSY and CDR2 is SAAADI.

J is TRBJ1-1 and V is TRBV6-5; possibly TRBD1 for D (6 bases). Germline CDR1 MNHEY, CDR2 SVGAGI. The CDR3 has 14 residues. The V end was cut by 2 bases, the J end by 5 bases, with 12 bases between. The CDR3 here is CASSYQGRGTEAFF. Here the CDR3 DNA reads TGTGCCAGCAGTTACCAGGGTAGGGGGACTGAAGCTTTCTTT.

This clone showed up just once. This chain joins TRBV27 and TRBJ1-5; 8 bases fit TRBD1. V was clipped by 5 bases and J by 6 bases; unmatched bases: 3. From germline, CDR1 is MNHEY and CDR2 SMNVEV (reference sequence). This CDR3 contains 13 residues. Written as DNA, the CDR3 is TGTGCCAGCAGTCAGGGGGCGCTTCAGCCCCAGCATTTT. Translating it yields CASSQGALQPQHF.

The chain is built from TRBV2 and TRBJ2-2; D ambiguous. The CDR3 spans 14 residues. Germline CDR1 is SNHLY and CDR2 is FYNNEI. Trimming removed 3 bases at V and 7 bases at J, with 12 bases between. CDR3 coding DNA: TGTGCCAGCAGTGACTTAGGTTTGGGCGGGGAGCTGTTTTTT. As protein: CASSDLGLGGELFF.

The chain recombines TRBV5-6 with TRBJ1-3, with 8 bases identical to TRBD1. The germline gives CDR1 SGHDT, CDR2 YYEEEE. CDR3 length: 15 residues. Losses at the gene ends were 5 bases for V and 4 bases for J; bases not matched to a gene: 8. The CDR3 DNA follows: TGTGCCAGCAGTCTCGGACAGGGCAGGGGAAACACCATATATTTT. It translates to CASSLGQGRGNTIYF.

The rearrangement links TRBV19 to TRBJ2-5; possible D gene TRBD2, 6 bases. CDR3 length equals 13 residues. Between the trimmed V and J ends, which lost 5 bases and 4 bases, there was a span of 11 bases. The germline CDR1 and CDR2 sequences are LNHDA and SQIVND (reference sequence). The CDR3: CASSAQGGETQYF. As DNA, the CDR3 is TGTGCCAGTAGTGCCCAGGGAGGAGAGACCCAGTACTTC.

This chain uses TRBV6-4 with TRBJ2-1; D uncertain. In germline, CDR1 is MRHNA, CDR2 SNTAGT. The CDR3 loop spans 13 amino acids. V was trimmed by 3 bases and J by 9 bases, leaving 12 bases between them. The CDR3 region has the DNA TGTGCCAGCAGTGAAGGAAGCGTCGGTGAGCAGTTCTTC. Translating it yields CASSEGSVGEQFF.